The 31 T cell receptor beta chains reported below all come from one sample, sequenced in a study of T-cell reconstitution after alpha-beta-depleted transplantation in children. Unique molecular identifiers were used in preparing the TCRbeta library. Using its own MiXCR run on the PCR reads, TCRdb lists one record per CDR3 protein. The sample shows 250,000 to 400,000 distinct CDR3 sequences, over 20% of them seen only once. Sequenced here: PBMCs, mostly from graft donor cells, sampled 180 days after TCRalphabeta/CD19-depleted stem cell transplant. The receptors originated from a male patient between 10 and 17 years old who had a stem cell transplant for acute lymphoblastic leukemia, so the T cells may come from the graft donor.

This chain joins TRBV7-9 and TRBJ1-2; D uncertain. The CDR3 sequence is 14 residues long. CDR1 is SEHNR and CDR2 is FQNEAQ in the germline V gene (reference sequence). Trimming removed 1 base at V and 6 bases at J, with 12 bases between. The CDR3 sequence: CASSLGFHWDGYTF. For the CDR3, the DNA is TGTGCCAGCAGCTTAGGCTTCCACTGGGATGGCTACACCTTC. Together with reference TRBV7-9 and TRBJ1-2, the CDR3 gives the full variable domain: DTGVSQNPRHKITKRGQNVTFRCDPISEHNRLYWYRQTLGQGPEFLTYFQNEAQLEKSRLLSDRFSAERPKGSFSTLEIQRTEQGDSAMYLCASSLGFHWDGYTFGSGTRLTVV.

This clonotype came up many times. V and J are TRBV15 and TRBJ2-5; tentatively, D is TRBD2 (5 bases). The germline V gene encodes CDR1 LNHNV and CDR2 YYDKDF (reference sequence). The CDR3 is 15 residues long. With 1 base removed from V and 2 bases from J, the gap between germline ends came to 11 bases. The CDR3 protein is CATSRVRTFQETQYF. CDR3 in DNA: TGTGCCACCAGCAGAGTCCGGACTTTTCAAGAGACCCAGTACTTC.

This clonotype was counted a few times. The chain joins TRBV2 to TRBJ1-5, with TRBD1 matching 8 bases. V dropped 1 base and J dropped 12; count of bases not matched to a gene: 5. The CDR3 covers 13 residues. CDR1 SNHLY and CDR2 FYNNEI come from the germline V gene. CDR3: CASSEVGQGRQHF. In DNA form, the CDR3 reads TGTGCCAGCAGTGAAGTCGGACAGGGACGCCAGCATTTT.

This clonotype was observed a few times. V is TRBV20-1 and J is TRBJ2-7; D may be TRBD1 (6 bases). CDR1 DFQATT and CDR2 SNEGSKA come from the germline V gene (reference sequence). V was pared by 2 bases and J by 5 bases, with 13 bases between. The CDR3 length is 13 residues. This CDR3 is CSARKGEIDEQYF. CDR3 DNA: TGCAGTGCTAGAAAGGGGGAAATCGACGAGCAGTACTTC.

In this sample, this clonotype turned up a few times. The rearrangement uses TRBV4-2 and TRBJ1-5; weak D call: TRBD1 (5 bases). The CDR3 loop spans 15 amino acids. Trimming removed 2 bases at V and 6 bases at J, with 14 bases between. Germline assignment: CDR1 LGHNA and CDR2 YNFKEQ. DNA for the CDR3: TGTGCCAGCAGCCAATTTGCCGGGGCAGGTCAGCCCCAGCATTTT. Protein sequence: CASSQFAGAGQPQHF.

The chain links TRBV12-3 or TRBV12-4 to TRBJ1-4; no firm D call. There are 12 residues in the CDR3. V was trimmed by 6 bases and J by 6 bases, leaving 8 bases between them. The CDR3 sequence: CASSGPDEKLFF. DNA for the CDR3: TGTGCCAGCAGCGGACCCGATGAAAAACTGTTTTTT.

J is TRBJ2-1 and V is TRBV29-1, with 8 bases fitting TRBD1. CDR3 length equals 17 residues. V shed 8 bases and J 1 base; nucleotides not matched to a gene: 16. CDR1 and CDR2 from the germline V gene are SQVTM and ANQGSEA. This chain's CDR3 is CSTRQGLGGRSYNEQFF. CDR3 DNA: TGCAGCACCAGACAGGGGTTGGGTGGACGATCCTACAATGAGCAGTTCTTC.

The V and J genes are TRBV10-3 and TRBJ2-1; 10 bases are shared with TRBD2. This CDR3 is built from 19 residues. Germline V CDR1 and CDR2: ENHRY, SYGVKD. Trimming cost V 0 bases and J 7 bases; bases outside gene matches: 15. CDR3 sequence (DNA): TGTGCCATCAGTGAGTCGATTCGGCTAGCGGGAGCCCCGGGAAATGAGCAGTTCTTC. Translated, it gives CAISESIRLAGAPGNEQFF.

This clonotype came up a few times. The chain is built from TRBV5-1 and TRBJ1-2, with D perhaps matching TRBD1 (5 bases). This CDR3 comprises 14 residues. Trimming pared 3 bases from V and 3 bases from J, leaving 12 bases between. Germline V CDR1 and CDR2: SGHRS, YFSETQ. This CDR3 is CASSWVGADYGYTF. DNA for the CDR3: TGCGCCAGCAGCTGGGTTGGGGCGGACTATGGCTACACCTTC.

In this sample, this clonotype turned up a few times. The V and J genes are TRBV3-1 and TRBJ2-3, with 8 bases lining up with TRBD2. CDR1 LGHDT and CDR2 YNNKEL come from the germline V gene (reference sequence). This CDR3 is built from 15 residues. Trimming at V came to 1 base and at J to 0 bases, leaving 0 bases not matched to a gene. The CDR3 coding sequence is TGTGCCAGCAGCCAAGCGGGGGGGAGCACAGATACGCAGTATTTT. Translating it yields CASSQAGGSTDTQYF.

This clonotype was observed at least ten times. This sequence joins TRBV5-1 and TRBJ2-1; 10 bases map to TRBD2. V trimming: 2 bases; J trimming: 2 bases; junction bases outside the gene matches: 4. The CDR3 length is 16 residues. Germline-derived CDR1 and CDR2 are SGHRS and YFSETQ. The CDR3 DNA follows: TGCGCCAGCAGCTTCATAGCGGGAGGCCCCTACAATGAGCAGTTCTTC. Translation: CASSFIAGGPYNEQFF.

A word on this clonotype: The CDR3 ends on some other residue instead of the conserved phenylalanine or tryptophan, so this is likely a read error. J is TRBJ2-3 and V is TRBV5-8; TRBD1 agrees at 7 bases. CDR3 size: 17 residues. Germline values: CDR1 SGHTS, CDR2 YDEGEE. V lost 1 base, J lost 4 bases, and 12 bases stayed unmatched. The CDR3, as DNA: TGTGCCAGCAGCTTGATCCCCGGGACAGTCGTTTCAGATACGCAGTATTTG. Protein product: CASSLIPGTVVSDTQYL.

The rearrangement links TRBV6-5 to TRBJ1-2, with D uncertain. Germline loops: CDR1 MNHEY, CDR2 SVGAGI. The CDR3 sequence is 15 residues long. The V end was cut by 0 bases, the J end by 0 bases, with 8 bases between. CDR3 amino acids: CASSYSRGANYGYTF. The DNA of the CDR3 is TGTGCCAGCAGTTACTCACGGGGTGCTAACTATGGCTACACCTTC.

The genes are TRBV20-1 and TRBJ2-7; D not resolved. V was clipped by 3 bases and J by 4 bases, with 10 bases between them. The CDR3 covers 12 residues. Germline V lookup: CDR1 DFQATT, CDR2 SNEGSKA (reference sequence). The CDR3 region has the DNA TGCAGTGCTAGGGGCCGGTCTTACGAGCAGTACTTC. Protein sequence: CSARGRSYEQYF.

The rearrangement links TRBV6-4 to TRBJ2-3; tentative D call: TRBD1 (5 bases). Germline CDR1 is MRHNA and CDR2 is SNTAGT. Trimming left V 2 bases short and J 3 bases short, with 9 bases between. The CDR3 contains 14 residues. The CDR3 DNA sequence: TGTGCCAGCAGTGACGGCAGGGCGACAGATACGCAGTATTTT. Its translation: CASSDGRATDTQYF.

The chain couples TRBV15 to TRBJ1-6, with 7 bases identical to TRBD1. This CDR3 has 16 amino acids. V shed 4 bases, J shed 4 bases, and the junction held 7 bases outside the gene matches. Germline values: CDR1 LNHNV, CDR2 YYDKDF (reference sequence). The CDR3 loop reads CATSNAGQPYNSPLHF. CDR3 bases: TGTGCCACCAGCAACGCGGGACAGCCTTATAATTCACCCCTCCACTTT.

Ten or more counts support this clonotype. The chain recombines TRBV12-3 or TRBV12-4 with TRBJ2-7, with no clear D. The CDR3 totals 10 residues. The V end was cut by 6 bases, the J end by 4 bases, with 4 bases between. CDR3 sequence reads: CASRVYEQYF. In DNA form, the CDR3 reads TGTGCCAGCAGGGTATACGAGCAGTACTTC.

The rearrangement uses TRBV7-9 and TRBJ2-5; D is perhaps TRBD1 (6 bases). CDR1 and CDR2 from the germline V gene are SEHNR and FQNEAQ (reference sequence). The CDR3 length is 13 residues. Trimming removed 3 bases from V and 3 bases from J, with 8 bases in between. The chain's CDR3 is CASSFEGEETQYF. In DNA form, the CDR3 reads TGTGCCAGCAGCTTTGAGGGGGAAGAGACCCAGTACTTC.

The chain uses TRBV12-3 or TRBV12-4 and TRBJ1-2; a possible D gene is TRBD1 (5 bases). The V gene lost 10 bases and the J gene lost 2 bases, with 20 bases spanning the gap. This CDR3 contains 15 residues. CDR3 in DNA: TGTGCCACCGCGGAGCAGGGCGTTGGGAACTATGGCTACACCTTC. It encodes CATAEQGVGNYGYTF.

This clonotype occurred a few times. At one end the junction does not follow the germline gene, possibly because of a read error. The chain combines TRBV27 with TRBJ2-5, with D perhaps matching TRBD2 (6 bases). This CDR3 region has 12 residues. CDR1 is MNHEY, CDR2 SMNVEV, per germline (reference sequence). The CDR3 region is CASSLAAGQVVF. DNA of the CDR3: TGTGCCAGCAGTTTGGCAGCGGGCCAGGTGGTCTTC.

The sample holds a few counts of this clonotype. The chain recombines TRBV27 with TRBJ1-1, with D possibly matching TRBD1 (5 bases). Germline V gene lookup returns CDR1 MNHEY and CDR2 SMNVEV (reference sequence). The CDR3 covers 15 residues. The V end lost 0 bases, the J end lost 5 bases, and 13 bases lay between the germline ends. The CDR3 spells CASSLSAGWLTEAFF. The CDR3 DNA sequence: TGTGCCAGCAGTTTATCCGCAGGGTGGCTGACTGAAGCTTTCTTT.

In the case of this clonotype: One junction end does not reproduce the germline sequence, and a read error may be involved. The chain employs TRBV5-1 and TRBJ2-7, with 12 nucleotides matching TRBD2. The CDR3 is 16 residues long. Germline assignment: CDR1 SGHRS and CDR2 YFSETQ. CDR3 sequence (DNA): TGCGCCAGCAGCCCTAGCGGGAGGGCCCCCTCCCACGAGCAGTACTTC. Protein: CASSPSGRAPSHEQYF.

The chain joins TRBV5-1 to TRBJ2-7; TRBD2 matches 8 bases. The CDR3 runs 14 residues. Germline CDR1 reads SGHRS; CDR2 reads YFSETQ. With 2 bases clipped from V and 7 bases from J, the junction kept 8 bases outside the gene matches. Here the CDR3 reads CASSFEAGGWEQYF. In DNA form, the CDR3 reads TGCGCCAGCAGCTTTGAGGCGGGAGGTTGGGAGCAGTACTTC.

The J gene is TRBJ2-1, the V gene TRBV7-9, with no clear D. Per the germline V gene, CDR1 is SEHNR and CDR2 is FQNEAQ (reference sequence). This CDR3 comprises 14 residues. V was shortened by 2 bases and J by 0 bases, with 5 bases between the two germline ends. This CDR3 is CASSLIASYNEQFF. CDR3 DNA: TGTGCCAGCAGCTTAATCGCCTCCTACAATGAGCAGTTCTTC.

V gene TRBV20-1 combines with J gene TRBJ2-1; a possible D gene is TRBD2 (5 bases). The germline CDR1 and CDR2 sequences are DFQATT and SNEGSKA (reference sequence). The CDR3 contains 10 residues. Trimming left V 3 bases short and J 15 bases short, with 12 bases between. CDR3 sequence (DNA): TGCAGTGCTAGCGGAGGAAGCCGGTTCTTC. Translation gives CSASGGSRFF.

CDR3 protein: CASSFDHSNEQFF. The DNA of the CDR3 is TGTGCCAGCAGCTTCGACCACAGCAATGAGCAGTTCTTC. The chain combines TRBV7-9 with TRBJ2-1; D not resolved. V shed 3 bases and J shed 6 bases, with 9 bases lying between them. The CDR3 runs to 13 residues. Germline CDR1 SEHNR, CDR2 FQNEAQ (reference sequence). The variable domain in full, completed from reference TRBV7-9 and TRBJ2-1, reads DTGVSQNPRHKITKRGQNVTFRCDPISEHNRLYWYRQTLGQGPEFLTYFQNEAQLEKSRLLSDRFSAERPKGSFSTLEIQRTEQGDSAMYLCASSFDHSNEQFFGPGTRLTVL.

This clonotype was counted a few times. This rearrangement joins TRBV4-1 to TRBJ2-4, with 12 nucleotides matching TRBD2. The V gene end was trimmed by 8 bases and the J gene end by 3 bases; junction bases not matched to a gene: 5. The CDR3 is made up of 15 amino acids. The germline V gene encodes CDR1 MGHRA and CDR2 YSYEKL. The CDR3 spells CASRRLAGVKNIQYF. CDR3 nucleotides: TGCGCCAGCCGAAGACTAGCGGGAGTCAAAAACATTCAGTACTTC.

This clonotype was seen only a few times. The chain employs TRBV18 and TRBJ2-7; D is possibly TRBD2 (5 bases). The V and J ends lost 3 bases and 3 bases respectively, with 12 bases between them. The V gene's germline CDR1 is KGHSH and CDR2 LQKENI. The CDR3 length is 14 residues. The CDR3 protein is CASSPGAALYEQYF. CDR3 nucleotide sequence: TGTGCCAGCTCACCGGGAGCGGCACTCTACGAGCAGTACTTC.

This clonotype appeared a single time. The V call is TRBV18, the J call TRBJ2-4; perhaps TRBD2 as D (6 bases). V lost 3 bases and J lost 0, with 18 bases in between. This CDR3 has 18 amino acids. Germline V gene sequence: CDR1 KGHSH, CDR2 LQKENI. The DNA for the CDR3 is TGTGCCAGCTCACCGAGGGGCGGGACCCCACTAGCCAAAAACATTCAGTACTTC. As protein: CASSPRGGTPLAKNIQYF.

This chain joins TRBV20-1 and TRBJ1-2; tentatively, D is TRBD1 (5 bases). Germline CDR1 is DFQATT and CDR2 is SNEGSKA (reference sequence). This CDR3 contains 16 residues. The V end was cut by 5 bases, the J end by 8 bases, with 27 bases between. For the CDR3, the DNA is TGCAGTGCTCCGGGGGAGGCTTTGTTTTCCCGTGGGGGCTACACCTTC. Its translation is CSAPGEALFSRGGYTF.

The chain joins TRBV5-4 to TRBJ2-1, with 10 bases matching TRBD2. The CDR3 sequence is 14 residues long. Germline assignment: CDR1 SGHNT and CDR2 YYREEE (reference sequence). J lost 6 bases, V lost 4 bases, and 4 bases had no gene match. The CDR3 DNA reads TGTGCCAGCAGCATCGGACTAGCGGCCAATGAGCAGTTCTTC. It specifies CASSIGLAANEQFF.